This T cell receptor (beta chain) stems from a study of blood T cell repertoires in COVID-19. Method: immunoSEQ multiplex PCR; TCRdb's copy keeps in-frame clones and lacks some. The data contain 84,000 or so clones, approximately 80% of them singletons. V shed 1 base and J 7 bases; nucleotides not matched to a gene: 5. CDR3 size: 13 residues. The germline V gene encodes CDR1 GTSNPN and CDR2 SVGIG (reference sequence). This sequence originates from a woman in her thirties or forties with active or convalescent COVID-19. The V call is TRBV30, the J call TRBJ2-7; 9 nucleotides align to TRBD1. The specimen sequenced was peripheral blood. CDR3 loop: CAWSEQGAREQYF. DNA of the CDR3: TGTGCCTGGAGTGAACAGGGGGCGCGTGAGCAGTACTTC.